This T cell receptor beta chain came from a study of T cell responses to AZD1222 COVID-19 vaccine. Points from the study as a whole: Clonal diversity was possibly underestimated, and white British individuals and females predominated among donors. There were vaccine-associated CD4 TCRs across spike, dominant at 160-218 and 743-854.

The length of the CDR3 is 20 residues. The germline gives CDR1 LNHDA, CDR2 SQIVND (reference sequence). The V segment lost 3 bases and the J segment 3 bases; nucleotides outside the gene matches: 17. Turning to this clone: Its antigen is currently unknown.

Clones were read by immunoSEQ multiplex PCR, and TCRdb kept only the in-frame ones, dropping some. Seen here are under 150,000 clones, 90% to 95% observed once, and the top ten hold approximately 3.1%. The rearrangement uses TRBV19 and TRBJ2-1; 10 bases map to TRBD2. The origin of this receptor is an adult in good health. This specimen was peripheral blood, taken on day 0 of AZD1222 vaccination. CDR3 nucleotide sequence: TGTGCCAGTAGTATTCGAGGAGGTCCGCTAGCGGGGGTGCTCTACAATGAGCAGTTCTTC. Amino acids: CASSIRGGPLAGVLYNEQFF.